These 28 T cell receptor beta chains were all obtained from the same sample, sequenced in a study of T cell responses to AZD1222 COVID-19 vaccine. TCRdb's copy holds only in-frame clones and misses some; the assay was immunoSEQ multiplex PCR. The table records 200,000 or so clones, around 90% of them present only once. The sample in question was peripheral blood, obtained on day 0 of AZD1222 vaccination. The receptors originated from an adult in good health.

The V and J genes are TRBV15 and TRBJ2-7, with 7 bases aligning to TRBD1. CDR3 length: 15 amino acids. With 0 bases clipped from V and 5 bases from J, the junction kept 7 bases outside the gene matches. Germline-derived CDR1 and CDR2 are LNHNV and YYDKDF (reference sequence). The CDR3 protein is CATSRDGGDRDEQYF. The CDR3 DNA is TGTGCCACCAGCAGAGATGGGGGCGACAGGGACGAGCAGTACTTC.

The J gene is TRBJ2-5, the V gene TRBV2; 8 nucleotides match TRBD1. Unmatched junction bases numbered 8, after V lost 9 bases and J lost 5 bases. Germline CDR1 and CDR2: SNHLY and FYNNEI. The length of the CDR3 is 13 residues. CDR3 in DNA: TGTGCCAGGCAAGGGCAGGGGGCGGAGACCCAGTACTTC. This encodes CARQGQGAETQYF.

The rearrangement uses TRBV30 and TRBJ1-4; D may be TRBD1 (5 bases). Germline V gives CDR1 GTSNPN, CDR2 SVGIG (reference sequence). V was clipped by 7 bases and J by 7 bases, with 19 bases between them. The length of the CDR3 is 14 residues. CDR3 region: CASQAKGTTEKLFF. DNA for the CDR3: TGTGCCTCCCAAGCGAAAGGGACGACTGAAAAACTGTTTTTT.

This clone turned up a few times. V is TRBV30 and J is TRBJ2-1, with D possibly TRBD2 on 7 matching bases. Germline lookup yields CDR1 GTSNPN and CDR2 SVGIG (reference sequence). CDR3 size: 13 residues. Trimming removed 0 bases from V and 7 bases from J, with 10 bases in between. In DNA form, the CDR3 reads TGTGCCTGGAGTGTAGGGGGAGGGAATGAGCAGTTCTTC. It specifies CAWSVGGGNEQFF.

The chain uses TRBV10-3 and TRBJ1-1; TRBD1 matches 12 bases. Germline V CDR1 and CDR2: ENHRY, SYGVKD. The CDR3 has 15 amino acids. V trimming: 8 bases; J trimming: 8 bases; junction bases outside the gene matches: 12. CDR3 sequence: CAIEPGTGGGGEAFF. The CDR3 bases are TGTGCCATCGAACCCGGGACAGGGGGCGGAGGAGAAGCTTTCTTT.

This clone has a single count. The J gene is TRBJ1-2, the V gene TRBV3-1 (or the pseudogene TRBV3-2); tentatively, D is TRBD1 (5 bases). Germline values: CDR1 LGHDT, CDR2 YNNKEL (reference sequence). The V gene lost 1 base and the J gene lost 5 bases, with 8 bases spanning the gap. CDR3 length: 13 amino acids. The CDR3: CASSQVRGYGYTF. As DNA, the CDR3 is TGTGCCAGCAGCCAAGTCCGGGGGTATGGCTACACCTTC.

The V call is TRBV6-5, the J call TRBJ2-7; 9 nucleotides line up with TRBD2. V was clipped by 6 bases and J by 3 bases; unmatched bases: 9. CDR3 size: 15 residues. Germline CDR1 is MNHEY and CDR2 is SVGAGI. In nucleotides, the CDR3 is TGTGCCAGCAGGGAGAGCGGGGGGCTCGTCTACGAGCAGTACTTC. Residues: CASRESGGLVYEQYF.

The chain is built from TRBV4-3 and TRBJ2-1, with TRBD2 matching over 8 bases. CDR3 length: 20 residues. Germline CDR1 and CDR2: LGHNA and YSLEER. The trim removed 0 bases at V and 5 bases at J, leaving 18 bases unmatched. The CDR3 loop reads CASSQEPLSSGSPSNNEQFF. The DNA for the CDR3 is TGCGCCAGCAGCCAAGAACCCCTGTCCAGCGGGAGCCCGAGTAACAATGAGCAGTTCTTC.

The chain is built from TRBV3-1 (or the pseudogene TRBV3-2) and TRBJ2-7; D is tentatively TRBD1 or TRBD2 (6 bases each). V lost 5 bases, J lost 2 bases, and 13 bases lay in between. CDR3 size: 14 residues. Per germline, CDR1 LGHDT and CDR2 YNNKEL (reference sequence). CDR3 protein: CASSLGGLAYEQYF. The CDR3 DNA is TGTGCCAGCAGCTTAGGGGGGCTCGCCTACGAGCAGTACTTC.

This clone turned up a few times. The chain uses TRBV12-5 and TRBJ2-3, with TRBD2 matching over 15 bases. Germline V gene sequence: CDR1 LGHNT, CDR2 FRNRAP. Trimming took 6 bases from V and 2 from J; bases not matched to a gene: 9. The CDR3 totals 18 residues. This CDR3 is CASGPGTSGGLDTDTQYF. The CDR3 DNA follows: TGTGCTAGTGGCCCCGGGACTAGCGGGGGGTTGGACACAGATACGCAGTATTTT.

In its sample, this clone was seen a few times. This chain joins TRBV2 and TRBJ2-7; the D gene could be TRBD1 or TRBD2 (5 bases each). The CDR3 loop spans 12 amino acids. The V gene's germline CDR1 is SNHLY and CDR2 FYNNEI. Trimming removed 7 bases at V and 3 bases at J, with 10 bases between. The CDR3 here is CASTGAYYEQYF. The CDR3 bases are TGTGCCAGCACCGGGGCCTACTACGAGCAGTACTTC.

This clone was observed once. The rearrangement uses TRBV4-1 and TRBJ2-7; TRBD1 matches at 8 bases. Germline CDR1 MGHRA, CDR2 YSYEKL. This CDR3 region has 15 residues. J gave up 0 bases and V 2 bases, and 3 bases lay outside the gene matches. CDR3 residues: CASSQRTGSSYEQYF. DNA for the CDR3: TGCGCCAGCAGCCAAAGGACAGGGAGCTCCTACGAGCAGTACTTC.

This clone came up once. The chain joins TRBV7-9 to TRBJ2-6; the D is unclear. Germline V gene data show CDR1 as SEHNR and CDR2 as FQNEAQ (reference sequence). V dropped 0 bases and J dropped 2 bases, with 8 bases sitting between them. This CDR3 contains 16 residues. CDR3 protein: CASSLAGRAGANVLTF. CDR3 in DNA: TGTGCCAGCAGCTTAGCCGGGCGAGCTGGGGCCAACGTCCTGACTTTC.

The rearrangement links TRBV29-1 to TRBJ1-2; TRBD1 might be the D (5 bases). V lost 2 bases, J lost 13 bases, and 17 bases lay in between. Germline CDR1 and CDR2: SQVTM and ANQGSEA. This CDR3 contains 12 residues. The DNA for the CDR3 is TGCAGCGTTGAAAATCCGGGGACCGTCGTCACCTTC. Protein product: CSVENPGTVVTF.

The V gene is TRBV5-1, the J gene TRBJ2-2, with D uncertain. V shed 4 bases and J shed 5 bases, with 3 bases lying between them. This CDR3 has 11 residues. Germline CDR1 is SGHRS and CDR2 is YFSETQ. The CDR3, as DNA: TGCGCCAGCAGCAAAACCGGGGAGCTGTTTTTT. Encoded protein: CASSKTGELFF.

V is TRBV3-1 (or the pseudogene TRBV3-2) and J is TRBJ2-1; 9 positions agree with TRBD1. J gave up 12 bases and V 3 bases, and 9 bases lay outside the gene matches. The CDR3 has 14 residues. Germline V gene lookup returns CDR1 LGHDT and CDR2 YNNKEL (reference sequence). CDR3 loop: CASSHPTGGAGQFF. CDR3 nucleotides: TGTGCCAGCAGCCACCCAACAGGGGGCGCTGGGCAGTTCTTC.

In nucleotides, the CDR3 is TGTGCCAGCAGTTACTGGGGGGAGCAGTACTTC. As protein: CASSYWGEQYF. The J gene is TRBJ2-7, the V gene TRBV6-5, with D tentatively TRBD1 or TRBD2 (5 bases each). CDR3 length: 11 residues. Looked up from germline, CDR1 is MNHEY and CDR2 is SVGAGI. V was trimmed by 1 base and J by 7 bases, leaving 5 bases between them.

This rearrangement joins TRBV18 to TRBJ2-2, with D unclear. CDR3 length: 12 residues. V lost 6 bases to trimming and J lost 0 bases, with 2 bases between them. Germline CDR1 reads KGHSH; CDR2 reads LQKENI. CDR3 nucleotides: TGTGCCAGCTCGCCGAACACCGGGGAGCTGTTTTTT. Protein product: CASSPNTGELFF.

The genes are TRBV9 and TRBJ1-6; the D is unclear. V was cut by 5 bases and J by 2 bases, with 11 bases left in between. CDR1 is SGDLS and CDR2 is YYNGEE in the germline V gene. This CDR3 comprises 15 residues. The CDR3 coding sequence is TGTGCCAGCAGTACCCGGGCCGCCTATAATTCACCCCTCCACTTT. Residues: CASSTRAAYNSPLHF.

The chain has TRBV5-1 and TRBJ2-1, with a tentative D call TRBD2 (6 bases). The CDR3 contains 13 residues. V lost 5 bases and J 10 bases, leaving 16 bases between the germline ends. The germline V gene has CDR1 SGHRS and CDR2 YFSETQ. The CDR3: CASSLLSGREQFF. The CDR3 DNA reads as TGCGCCAGCAGTTTGCTTAGCGGAAGGGAGCAGTTCTTC.

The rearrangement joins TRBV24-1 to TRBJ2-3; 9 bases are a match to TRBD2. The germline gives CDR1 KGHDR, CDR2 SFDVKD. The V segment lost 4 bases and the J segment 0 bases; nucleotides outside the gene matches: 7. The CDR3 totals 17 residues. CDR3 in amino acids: CATSETSGLASTDTQYF. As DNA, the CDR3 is TGTGCCACCAGTGAGACTAGCGGCTTAGCTAGCACAGATACGCAGTATTTT.

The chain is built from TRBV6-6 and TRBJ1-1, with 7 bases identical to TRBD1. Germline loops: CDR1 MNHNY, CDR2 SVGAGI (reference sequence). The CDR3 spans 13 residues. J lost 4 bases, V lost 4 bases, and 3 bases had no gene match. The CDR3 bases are TGTGCCAGCAGTTTGACAGGGACCACTGAAGCTTTCTTT. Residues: CASSLTGTTEAFF.

Here the CDR3 reads CASSWTGLNSYEQYF. The CDR3 nucleotides are TGCGCCAGCAGCTGGACGGGACTAAACTCCTACGAGCAGTACTTC. This chain connects TRBV5-1 to TRBJ2-7, with TRBD2 matching over 7 bases. This CDR3 comprises 15 residues. The germline V gene has CDR1 SGHRS and CDR2 YFSETQ. Unmatched junction bases numbered 6, after V lost 3 bases and J lost 0 bases.

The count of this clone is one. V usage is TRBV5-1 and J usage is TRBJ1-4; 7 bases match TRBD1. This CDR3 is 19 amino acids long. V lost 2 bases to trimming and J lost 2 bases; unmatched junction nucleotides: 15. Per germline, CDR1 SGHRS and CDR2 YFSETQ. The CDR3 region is CASSLGSIRGGLTNEKLFF. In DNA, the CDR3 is TGCGCCAGCAGCTTAGGGTCGATTCGAGGGGGCCTCACTAATGAAAAACTGTTTTTT.

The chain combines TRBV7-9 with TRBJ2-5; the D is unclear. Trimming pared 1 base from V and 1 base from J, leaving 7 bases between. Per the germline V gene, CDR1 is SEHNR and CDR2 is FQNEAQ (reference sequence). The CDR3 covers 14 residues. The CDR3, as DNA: TGTGCCAGCAGCTTAGGGCAGTCCCAAGAGACCCAGTACTTC. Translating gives CASSLGQSQETQYF.

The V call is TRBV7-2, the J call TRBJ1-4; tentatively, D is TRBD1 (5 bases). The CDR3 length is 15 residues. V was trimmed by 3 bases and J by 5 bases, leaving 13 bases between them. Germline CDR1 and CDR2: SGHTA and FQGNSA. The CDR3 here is CASSFAGRVNEKLFF. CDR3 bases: TGTGCCAGCAGCTTCGCAGGGCGCGTAAATGAAAAACTGTTTTTT.

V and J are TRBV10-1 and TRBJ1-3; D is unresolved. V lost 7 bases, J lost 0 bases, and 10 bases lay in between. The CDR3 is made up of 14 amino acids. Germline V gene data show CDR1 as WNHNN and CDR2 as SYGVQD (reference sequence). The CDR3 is CASMRDRSGNTIYF. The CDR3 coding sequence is TGCGCCAGCATGAGGGATCGCTCTGGAAACACCATATATTTT.

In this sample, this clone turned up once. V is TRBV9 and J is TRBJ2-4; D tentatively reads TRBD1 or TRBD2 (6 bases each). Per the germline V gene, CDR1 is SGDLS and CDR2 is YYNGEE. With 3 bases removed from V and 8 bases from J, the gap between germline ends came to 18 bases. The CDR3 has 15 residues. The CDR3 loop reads CASSASAGGQDIQYF. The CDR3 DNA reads TGTGCCAGCAGCGCATCCGCCGGGGGCCAGGACATTCAGTACTTC.